A single sample gave rise to the 21 T cell receptor beta chains below, sequenced in a study of blood T cells in healthy people across ages. Sample-barcoded 5' priming and a J-beta primer mix drove a second PCR of about 6 to 12 cycles. One entry per CDR3 protein results from TCRdb running MiXCR on the 5' RACE reads. The data show about a million distinct CDR3 sequences, roughly 48% seen once. Sequenced material: blood. These receptors were obtained from a man in his thirties or forties in good health.

In its sample, this clonotype was seen a few times. This chain links TRBV5-1 with TRBJ2-7; 7 bases align to TRBD1. V was clipped by 2 bases and J by 6 bases; unmatched bases: 2. Germline V gene data show CDR1 as SGHRS and CDR2 as YFSETQ. This CDR3 region has 12 residues. Here the CDR3 reads CASSFTGAEQYF. In DNA, the CDR3 is TGCGCCAGCAGCTTTACAGGGGCCGAGCAGTACTTC.

The chain carries TRBV28 and TRBJ2-5, with TRBD2 identical over 7 bases. Germline V gene sequence: CDR1 MDHEN, CDR2 SYDVKM. This CDR3 has 14 amino acids. The J segment lost 4 bases and the V segment lost 6 bases, leaving 8 bases of the junction unmatched. The CDR3 DNA follows: TGTGCCAGCAGCCCTCCTCAGCGGGGAGAGACCCAGTACTTC. As protein: CASSPPQRGETQYF. Combining the CDR3 with reference TRBV28 and TRBJ2-5 gives the whole variable domain DVKVTQSSRYLVKRTGEKVFLECVQDMDHENMFWYRQDPGLGLRLIYFSYDVKMKEKGDIPEGYSVSREKKERFSLILESASTNQTSMYLCASSPPQRGETQYFGPGTRLLVL.

The V and J genes are TRBV6-1 and TRBJ2-5; D is undetermined. This CDR3 is 13 amino acids long. V lost 2 bases, J lost 7 bases, and 11 bases lay in between. CDR1 and CDR2 from the germline V gene are MNHNS and SASEGT. The CDR3 DNA reads TGTGCCAGCAGTGAAAATACGTGGGGGACCCAGTACTTC. Its translation: CASSENTWGTQYF.

The chain recombines TRBV7-2 with TRBJ1-6; D gene unclear. Per germline, CDR1 SGHTA and CDR2 FQGNSA. The CDR3 has 13 amino acids. V shed 5 bases and J shed 9 bases, with 11 bases lying between them. The CDR3, as DNA: TGTGCCAGCAGCGCCCTCGACGGTTCACCCCTCCACTTT. It yields the protein CASSALDGSPLHF.

The chain joins TRBV7-3 to TRBJ2-2, with D possibly matching TRBD1 (5 bases). Trimming removed 5 bases at V and 1 base at J, with 14 bases between. This CDR3 has 16 amino acids. Germline assignment: CDR1 SGHTA and CDR2 FQGTGA. The CDR3 DNA sequence: TGTGCCAGCAGCCCCCGACAGAGTTTGAACACCGGGGAGCTGTTTTTT. Its protein product is CASSPRQSLNTGELFF.

This clonotype was detected once. V gene TRBV6-4 combines with J gene TRBJ2-2; D is uncertain. Germline V CDR1 and CDR2: MRHNA, SNTAGT. Trimming shortened V by 4 bases and J by 6 bases, and 9 bases separated the two germline ends. The CDR3 contains 13 residues. Here the CDR3 reads CASSVQDPGELFF. The DNA of the CDR3 is TGTGCCAGCAGTGTTCAAGATCCCGGGGAGCTGTTTTTT.

The chain uses TRBV10-3 and TRBJ2-3, with 8 bases lining up with TRBD1. The junction had 7 bases not matched to a gene; V was cut back by 3 bases and J by 5 bases. The CDR3 has 15 residues. Germline V gives CDR1 ENHRY, CDR2 SYGVKD. The CDR3 DNA reads as TGTGCCATCAGTGAAACTGGACAGGGTATAGATACGCAGTATTTT. It encodes CAISETGQGIDTQYF.

This clonotype has just a few counts. This CDR3 is CASSQTSRLEQFF. The CDR3 DNA sequence: TGCGCCAGCAGCCAAACCTCTAGGCTTGAGCAGTTCTTC. V gene TRBV5-1 combines with J gene TRBJ2-1; D is uncertain. From germline, CDR1 is SGHRS and CDR2 YFSETQ. V was clipped by 4 bases and J by 9 bases, with 14 bases between them. The CDR3 sequence is 13 residues long.

This clonotype was seen a few times. This sequence joins TRBV4-1 and TRBJ2-7; D call uncertain. The CDR3 totals 15 residues. Per the germline V gene, CDR1 is MGHRA and CDR2 is YSYEKL. V was trimmed by 1 base and J by 0 bases, leaving 10 bases between them. The CDR3 reads CASSQVTPSSYEQYF. CDR3 DNA sequence: TGCGCCAGCAGCCAAGTAACACCGAGCTCCTACGAGCAGTACTTC.

The J gene is TRBJ2-7, the V gene TRBV25-1; D might be TRBD2 (6 bases). This CDR3 comprises 17 residues. Germline V gene sequence: CDR1 MGHDK, CDR2 SYGVNS. V dropped 1 base and J dropped 1 base, with 17 bases sitting between them. The CDR3 bases are TGTGCCAGCAGTGAATGGAGTAGCGGTCTAAGGTCCTACGAGCAGTACTTC. This translates into CASSEWSSGLRSYEQYF.

This chain uses TRBV12-3 or TRBV12-4 with TRBJ1-2, with TRBD1 identical over 7 bases. Trimming took 6 bases from V and 3 from J; bases not matched to a gene: 10. The CDR3 has 15 amino acids. This CDR3 reads CASSRGTVKYYGYTF. CDR3 in DNA: TGTGCCAGCAGCCGAGGGACAGTTAAATACTATGGCTACACCTTC.

This clonotype was counted only a few times. V and J are TRBV14 and TRBJ2-7; tentative D call: TRBD1 (5 bases). V was pared by 1 base and J by 3 bases, with 13 bases between. There are 15 residues in the CDR3. Germline CDR1 reads SGHDN; CDR2 reads FVKESK. CDR3 bases: TGTGCCAGCAGCCAAGTTGTAGGGGCCTTCTACGAGCAGTACTTC. Its translation: CASSQVVGAFYEQYF.

The J gene is TRBJ2-3, the V gene TRBV20-1; 7 positions agree with TRBD2. CDR1 is DFQATT and CDR2 is SNEGSKA in the germline V gene (reference sequence). The CDR3 length is 15 residues. With 0 bases clipped from V and 2 bases from J, the junction kept 5 bases outside the gene matches. The CDR3 nucleotides are TGCAGTGCTAGAGATCGGGGGGTCTACACAGATACGCAGTATTTT. Translated, it gives CSARDRGVYTDTQYF.

The chain couples TRBV12-3 or TRBV12-4 to TRBJ2-7; TRBD1 matches 9 bases. This CDR3 region has 14 residues. V lost 10 bases and J lost 6; bases outside the gene matches: 13. The CDR3 coding sequence is TGTGCCATTGTCAGCGGGACAGGGACTGGCGAGCAGTACTTC. It translates to CAIVSGTGTGEQYF.

This clonotype has a single count. The junction does not match germline at one end; this may be a read error. V is TRBV29-1 and J is TRBJ1-1, with TRBD1 identical over 9 bases. The CDR3 is 14 residues long. CDR1 and CDR2 (germline): SQVTM, ANQGSEA. In nucleotides, the CDR3 is TGCAGCGCCCAGGGGACAGGGTTGAACACTGGAGCTTTCTTT. It is translated as CSAQGTGLNTGAFF.

A few counts support this clonotype. J is TRBJ1-1 and V is TRBV29-1; the D is unclear. Trimming removed 4 bases at V and 1 base at J, with 19 bases between. The germline gives CDR1 SQVTM, CDR2 ANQGSEA. The CDR3 runs 16 residues. CDR3 amino acids: CSVVSDNNLPNTEAFF. The CDR3 DNA is TGCAGCGTTGTGTCGGATAACAACTTACCGAACACTGAAGCTTTCTTT.

This clonotype was detected ten times or more. This chain connects TRBV29-1 to TRBJ2-1, with D hard to call. Germline assignment: CDR1 SQVTM and CDR2 ANQGSEA. With 3 bases removed from V and 4 bases from J, the gap between germline ends came to 4 bases. CDR3 length: 11 residues. CDR3 in amino acids: CSVERYNEQFF. CDR3 coding DNA: TGCAGCGTTGAGCGGTACAATGAGCAGTTCTTC.

The table lists this clonotype with a few counts. The chain uses TRBV18 and TRBJ2-2, with 7 bases identical to TRBD1. With V trimmed by 8 bases and J by 3 bases, 9 bases remained unmatched. The CDR3 has 15 amino acids. Germline V gives CDR1 KGHSH, CDR2 LQKENI. The CDR3 DNA is TGTGCCAGCAGTATCTCGGGACAGTACACCGGGGAGCTGTTTTTT. It encodes CASSISGQYTGELFF.

This rearrangement joins TRBV20-1 to TRBJ1-2; D is undetermined. This CDR3 comprises 11 residues. Trimming stripped 5 bases from V and 10 bases from J, with 14 bases between. CDR1 DFQATT and CDR2 SNEGSKA come from the germline V gene (reference sequence). CDR3 loop: CSAPRGSVYTF. CDR3 sequence (DNA): TGCAGTGCTCCCCGAGGGAGTGTCTACACCTTC.

The rearrangement uses TRBV5-1 and TRBJ2-5; possibly TRBD1 or TRBD2 for D (5 bases each). The assigned J gene may be wrong: the sequence end matches TRBJ2-7 better. The CDR3 consists of 13 residues. Germline CDR1 SGHRS, CDR2 YFSETQ. CDR3 in DNA: TGCGCCAGCAGCTCGCCGGGGCTATTCGAGCAGTACTTC. It specifies CASSSPGLFEQYF.

V gene TRBV6-2 or TRBV6-3 combines with J gene TRBJ2-1; TRBD2 aligns across 8 bases. CDR3 length equals 15 residues. With 5 bases clipped from V and 10 bases from J, the junction kept 13 bases outside the gene matches. Germline V lookup: CDR1 MNHEY, CDR2 SVGEGT. CDR3 DNA sequence: TGTGCCAGCAGTCACGACGGGGGGGCATTAAGGGAGCAGTTCTTC. Translating it yields CASSHDGGALREQFF.